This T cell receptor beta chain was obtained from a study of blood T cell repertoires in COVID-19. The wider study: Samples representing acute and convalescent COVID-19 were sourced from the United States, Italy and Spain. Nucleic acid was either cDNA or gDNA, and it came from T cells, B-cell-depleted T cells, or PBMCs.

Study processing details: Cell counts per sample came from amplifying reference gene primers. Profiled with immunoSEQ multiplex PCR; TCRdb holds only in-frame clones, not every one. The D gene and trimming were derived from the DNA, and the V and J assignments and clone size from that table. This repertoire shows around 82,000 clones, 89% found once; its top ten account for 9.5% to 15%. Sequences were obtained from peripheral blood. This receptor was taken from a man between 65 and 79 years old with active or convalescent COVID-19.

CDR3 amino acids: CASSTGAGEAFF. CDR3 in DNA: TGTGCCAGCAGTACAGGGGCGGGGGAAGCTTTCTTT. The chain carries TRBV12-3 or TRBV12-4 and TRBJ1-1, with 7 bases aligning to TRBD1. The CDR3 extends over 12 amino acids. The V gene end was trimmed by 5 bases and the J gene end by 8 bases; junction bases not matched to a gene: 5.